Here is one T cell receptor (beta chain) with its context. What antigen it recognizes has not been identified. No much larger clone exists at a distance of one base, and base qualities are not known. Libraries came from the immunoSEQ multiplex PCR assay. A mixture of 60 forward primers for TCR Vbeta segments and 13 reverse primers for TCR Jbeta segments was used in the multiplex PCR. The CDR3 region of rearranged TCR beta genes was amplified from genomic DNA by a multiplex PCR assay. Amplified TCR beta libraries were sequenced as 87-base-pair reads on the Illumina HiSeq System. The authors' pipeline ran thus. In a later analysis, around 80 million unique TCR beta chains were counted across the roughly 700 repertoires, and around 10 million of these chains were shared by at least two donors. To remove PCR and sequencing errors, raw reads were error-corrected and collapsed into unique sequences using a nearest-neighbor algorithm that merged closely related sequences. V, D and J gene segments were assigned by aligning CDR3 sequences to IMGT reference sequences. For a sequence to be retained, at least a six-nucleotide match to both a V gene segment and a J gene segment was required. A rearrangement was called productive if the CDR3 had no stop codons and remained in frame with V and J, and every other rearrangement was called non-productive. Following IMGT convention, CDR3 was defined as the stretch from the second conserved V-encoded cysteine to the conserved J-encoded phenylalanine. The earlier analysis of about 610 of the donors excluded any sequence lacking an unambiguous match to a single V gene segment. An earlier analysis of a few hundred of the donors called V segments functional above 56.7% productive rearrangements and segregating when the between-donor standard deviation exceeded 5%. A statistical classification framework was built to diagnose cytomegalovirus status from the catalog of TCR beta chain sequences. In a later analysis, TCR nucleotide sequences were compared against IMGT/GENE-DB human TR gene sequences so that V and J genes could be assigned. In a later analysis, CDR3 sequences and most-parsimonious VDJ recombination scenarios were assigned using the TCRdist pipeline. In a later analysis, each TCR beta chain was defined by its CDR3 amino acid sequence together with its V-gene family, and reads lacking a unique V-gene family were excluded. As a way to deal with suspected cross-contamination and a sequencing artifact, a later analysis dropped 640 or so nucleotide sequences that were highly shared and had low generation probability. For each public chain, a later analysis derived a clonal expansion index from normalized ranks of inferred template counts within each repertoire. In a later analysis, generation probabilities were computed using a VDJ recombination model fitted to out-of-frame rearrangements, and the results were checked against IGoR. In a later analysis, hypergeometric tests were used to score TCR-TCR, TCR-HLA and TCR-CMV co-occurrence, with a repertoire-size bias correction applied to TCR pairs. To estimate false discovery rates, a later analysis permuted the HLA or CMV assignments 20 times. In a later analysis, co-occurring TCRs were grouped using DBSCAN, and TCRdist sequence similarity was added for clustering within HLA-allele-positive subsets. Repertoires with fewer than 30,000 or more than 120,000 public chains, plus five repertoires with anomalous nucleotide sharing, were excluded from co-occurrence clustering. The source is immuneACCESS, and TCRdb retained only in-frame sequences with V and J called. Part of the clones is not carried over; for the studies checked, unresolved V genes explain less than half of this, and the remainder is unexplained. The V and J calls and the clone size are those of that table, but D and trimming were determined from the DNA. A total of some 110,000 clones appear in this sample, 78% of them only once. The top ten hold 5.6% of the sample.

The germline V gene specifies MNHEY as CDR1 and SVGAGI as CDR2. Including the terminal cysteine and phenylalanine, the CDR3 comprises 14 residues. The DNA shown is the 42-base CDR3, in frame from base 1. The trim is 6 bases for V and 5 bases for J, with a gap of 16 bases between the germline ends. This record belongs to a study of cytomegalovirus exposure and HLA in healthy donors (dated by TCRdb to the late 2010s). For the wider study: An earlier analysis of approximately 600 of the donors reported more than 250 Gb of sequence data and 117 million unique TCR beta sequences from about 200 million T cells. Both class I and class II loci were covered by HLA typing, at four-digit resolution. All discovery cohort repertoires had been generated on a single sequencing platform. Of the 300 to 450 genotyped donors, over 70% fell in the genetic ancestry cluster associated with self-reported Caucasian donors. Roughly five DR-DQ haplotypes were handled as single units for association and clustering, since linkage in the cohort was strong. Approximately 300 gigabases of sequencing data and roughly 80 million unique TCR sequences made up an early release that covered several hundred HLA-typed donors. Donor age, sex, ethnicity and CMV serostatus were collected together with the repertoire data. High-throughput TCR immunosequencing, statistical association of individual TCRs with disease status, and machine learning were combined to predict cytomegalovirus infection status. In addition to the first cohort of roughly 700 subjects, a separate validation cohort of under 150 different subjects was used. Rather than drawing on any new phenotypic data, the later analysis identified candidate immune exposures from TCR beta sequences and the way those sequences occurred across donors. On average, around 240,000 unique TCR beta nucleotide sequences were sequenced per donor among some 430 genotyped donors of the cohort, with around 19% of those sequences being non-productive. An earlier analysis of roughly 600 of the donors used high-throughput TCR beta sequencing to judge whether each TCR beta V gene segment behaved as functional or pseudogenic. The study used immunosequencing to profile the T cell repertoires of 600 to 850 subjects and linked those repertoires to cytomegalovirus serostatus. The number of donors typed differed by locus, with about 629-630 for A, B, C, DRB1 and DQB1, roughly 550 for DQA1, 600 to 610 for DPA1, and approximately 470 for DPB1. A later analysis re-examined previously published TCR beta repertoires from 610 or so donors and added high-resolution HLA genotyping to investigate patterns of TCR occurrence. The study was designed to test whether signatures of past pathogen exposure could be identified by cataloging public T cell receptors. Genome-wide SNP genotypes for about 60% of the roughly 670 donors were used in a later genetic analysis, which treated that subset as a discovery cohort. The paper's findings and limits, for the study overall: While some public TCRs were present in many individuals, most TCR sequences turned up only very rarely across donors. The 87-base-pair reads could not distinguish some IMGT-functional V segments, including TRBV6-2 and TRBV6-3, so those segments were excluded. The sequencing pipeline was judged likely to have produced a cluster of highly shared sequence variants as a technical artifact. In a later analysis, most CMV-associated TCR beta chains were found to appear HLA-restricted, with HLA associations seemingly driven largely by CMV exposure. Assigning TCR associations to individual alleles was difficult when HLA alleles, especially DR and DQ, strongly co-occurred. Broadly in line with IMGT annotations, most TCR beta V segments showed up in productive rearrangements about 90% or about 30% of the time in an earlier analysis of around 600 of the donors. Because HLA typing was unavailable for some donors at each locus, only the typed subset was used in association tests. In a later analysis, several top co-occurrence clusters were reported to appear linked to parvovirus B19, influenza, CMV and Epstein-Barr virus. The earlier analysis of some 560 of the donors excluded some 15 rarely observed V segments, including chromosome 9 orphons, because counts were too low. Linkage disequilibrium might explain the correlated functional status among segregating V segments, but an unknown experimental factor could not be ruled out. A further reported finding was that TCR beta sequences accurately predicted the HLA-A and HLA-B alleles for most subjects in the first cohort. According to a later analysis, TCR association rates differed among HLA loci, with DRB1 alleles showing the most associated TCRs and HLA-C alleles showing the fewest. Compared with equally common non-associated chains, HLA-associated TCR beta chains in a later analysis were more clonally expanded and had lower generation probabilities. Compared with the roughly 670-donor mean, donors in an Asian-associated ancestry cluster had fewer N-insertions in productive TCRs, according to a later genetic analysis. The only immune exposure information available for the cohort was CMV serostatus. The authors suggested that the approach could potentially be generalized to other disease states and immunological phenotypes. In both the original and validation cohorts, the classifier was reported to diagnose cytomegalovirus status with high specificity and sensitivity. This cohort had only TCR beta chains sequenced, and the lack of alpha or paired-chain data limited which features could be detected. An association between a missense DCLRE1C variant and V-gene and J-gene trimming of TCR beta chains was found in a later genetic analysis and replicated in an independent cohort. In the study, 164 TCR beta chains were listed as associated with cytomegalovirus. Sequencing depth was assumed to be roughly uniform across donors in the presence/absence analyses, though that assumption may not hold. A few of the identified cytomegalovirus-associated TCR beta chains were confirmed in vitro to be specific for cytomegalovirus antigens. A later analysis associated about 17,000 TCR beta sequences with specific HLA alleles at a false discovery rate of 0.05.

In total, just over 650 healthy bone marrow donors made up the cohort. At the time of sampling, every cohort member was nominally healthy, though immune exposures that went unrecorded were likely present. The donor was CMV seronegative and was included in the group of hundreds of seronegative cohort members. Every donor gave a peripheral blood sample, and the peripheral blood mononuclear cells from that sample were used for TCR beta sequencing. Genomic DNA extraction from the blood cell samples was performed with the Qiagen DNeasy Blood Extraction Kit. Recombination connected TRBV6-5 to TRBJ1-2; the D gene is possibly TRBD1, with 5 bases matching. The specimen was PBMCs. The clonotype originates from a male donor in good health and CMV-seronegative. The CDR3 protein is CASSLRQSAYGYTF. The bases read TGTGCCAGCAGCTTGAGACAGTCCGCGTATGGCTACACCTTC.